This TCR beta chain was captured by sequencing in a study of esophageal squamous cell carcinoma under preoperative chemotherapy (dated by TCRdb to 2016 to 2018). For the wider study: The study profiled TCR repertoires of both peripheral blood T cells and tumor-infiltrating lymphocytes. In patients with esophageal squamous cell carcinoma, the study looked at what paclitaxel-nedaplatin chemotherapy did to T-cell receptor repertoires. A handful of patients with primary esophageal squamous cell carcinoma made up the cohort. Repertoires were compared between samples taken before and after paclitaxel-nedaplatin therapy.

The library relied on PCR. Instrument on record: HiSeq X Ten. High-throughput sequencing was used to characterize TCR repertoires. TCRdb reworked the public reads: Q25 trimming with fastp, MiXCR clone assembly, productive beta chains retained. Each entry is one CDR3 protein sequence, shown with its most common DNA and genes. The sample yields 25,000 to 35,000 distinct CDR3 sequences; roughly 50% were counted once. Of the sample, 12% is held by the ten largest clones. The CDR3 numbers 16 residues from cysteine through phenylalanine. CDR3 DNA only is kept here, 48 bases in frame from base 1. The germline V gene specifies SGHVS as CDR1 and FQNEAQ as CDR2. The full study reports these points: Immediate and substantial changes in clonotype frequency were induced by paclitaxel-nedaplatin therapy, and contraction rather than amplification was more likely to be observed among abundant clones. A significant increase in TCR diversity was observed in peripheral T cells after chemotherapy, whereas no such increase was observed in tumor-infiltrating lymphocytes. The analysis included only a handful of patients with esophageal squamous cell carcinoma, making the cohort small. Post-treatment tumor-infiltrating lymphocytes appeared partly derived from peripheral T cells migrating into the tumor, not solely from local clonal changes.

Reading the label with the study, this specimen's time point is: before preoperative PTX-NDP chemotherapy. Paclitaxel-nedaplatin was administered to patients as preoperative chemotherapy before surgery. At least ten counts were recorded for this clonotype. No antigen is known for it. No much larger clonotype is one base removed from it; base qualities were not supplied. The V and J genes are TRBV7-8 and TRBJ2-1; the D element might be TRBD1 or TRBD2, as each aligns at 6 bases. The J call may be incorrect, as the DNA end agrees better with TRBJ2-7. This TCR was sampled from a human donor with esophageal squamous cell carcinoma. The donor label of this sample is uncertain. The specimen was taken from a patient given preoperative chemotherapy. The CDR3 protein sequence reads: CASSPRGASSYNEQYF. DNA sequence: TGTGCCAGCAGCCCGAGGGGGGCGAGCTCCTACAATGAGCAGTACTTC.